Following are 10 T cell receptor beta chains from one sample sequenced in a study of T cell responses to AZD1222 COVID-19 vaccine. TCRdb's table, derived via immunoSEQ multiplex PCR, lists solely in-frame clones and lacks some. The table lists about 110,000 clones, 88% of them singletons. The specimen was peripheral blood, collected on day 0 of MenACWY control vaccination. The receptors were sampled from an adult in good health.

This sequence joins TRBV5-1 and TRBJ2-1; 13 nucleotides line up with TRBD2. V gave up 0 bases and J gave up 7 bases; unmatched junction bases: 7. Germline CDR1 is SGHRS and CDR2 is YFSETQ. This CDR3 has 17 residues. The CDR3 DNA follows: TGCGCCAGCAGCTTGGTTCCACGGACTAGCGGGAGAAATGAGCAGTTCTTC. It specifies CASSLVPRTSGRNEQFF.

The chain combines TRBV6-5 with TRBJ2-7, with TRBD2 as a possible D gene (6 bases). Germline V gene lookup returns CDR1 MNHEY and CDR2 SVGAGI. The CDR3 sequence is 14 residues long. The germline V and J ends were trimmed by 2 bases and 4 bases, with 12 bases remaining between them. The CDR3 bases are TGTGCCAGCAGTTACGGGCAGGGAGGTTACGAGCAGTACTTC. Its translation is CASSYGQGGYEQYF.

This clone has more than one count but fewer than ten. This sequence joins TRBV28 and TRBJ2-1; TRBD2 matches at 8 bases. Germline V gives CDR1 MDHEN, CDR2 SYDVKM. The CDR3 is 17 amino acids. Trimming at V came to 1 base and at J to 12 bases, leaving 17 bases not matched to a gene. The CDR3 bases are TGTGCCAGCAGTTTATTCTCCCCTCGAGCGGGGGATTCCAGGCAGTTCTTC. Its translation is CASSLFSPRAGDSRQFF.

V gene TRBV5-4 combines with J gene TRBJ2-7, with unresolved D. The CDR3 runs 14 residues. CDR1 is SGHNT, CDR2 YYREEE, per germline (reference sequence). V lost 2 bases to trimming and J lost 2 bases, with 11 bases between them. In DNA form, the CDR3 reads TGTGCCAGCAGCTTTGGGGTAGACACCTACGAGCAGTACTTC. It encodes CASSFGVDTYEQYF.

The V call is TRBV5-1, the J call TRBJ2-3; D is undetermined. With 0 bases removed from V and 2 bases from J, the gap between germline ends came to 10 bases. This CDR3 has 15 amino acids. Germline values: CDR1 SGHRS, CDR2 YFSETQ. Here the CDR3 reads CASSLAPEYTDTQYF. CDR3 sequence (DNA): TGCGCCAGCAGCTTGGCCCCAGAATACACAGATACGCAGTATTTT. Full variable domain (outside the CDR3, taken from reference TRBV5-1 and TRBJ2-3): KAGVTQTPRYLIKTRGQQVTLSCSPISGHRSVSWYQQTPGQGLQFLFEYFSETQRNKGNFPGRFSGRQFSNSRSEMNVSTLELGDSALYLCASSLAPEYTDTQYFGPGTRLTVL.

The V and J genes are TRBV27 and TRBJ1-2; 8 bases align to TRBD1. Germline V lookup: CDR1 MNHEY, CDR2 SMNVEV (reference sequence). The CDR3 length is 13 residues. Trimming at V came to 6 bases and at J to 8 bases, leaving 8 bases not matched to a gene. The CDR3 reads CASSISTGAGYTF. CDR3 nucleotides: TGTGCCAGCAGCATCTCGACAGGGGCAGGCTACACCTTC.

J is TRBJ2-7 and V is TRBV2; D not certain. The V gene's germline CDR1 is SNHLY and CDR2 FYNNEI. The V gene lost 7 bases and the J gene lost 3 bases, with 10 bases spanning the gap. The CDR3 runs 12 residues. The DNA for the CDR3 is TGTGCCAGCAATGACGCTGACTACGAGCAGTACTTC. This gives the protein CASNDADYEQYF. The variable domain in full, completed from reference TRBV2 and TRBJ2-7, reads EPEVTQTPSHQVTQMGQEVILRCVPISNHLYFYWYRQILGQKVEFLVSFYNNEISEKSEIFDDQFSVERPDGSNFTLKIRSTKLEDSAMYFCASNDADYEQYFGPGTRLTVT.

The chain employs TRBV11-1 and TRBJ2-2; a possible D gene is TRBD2 (5 bases). The ends were cut back, 6 bases at V and 7 bases at J, with 15 bases in the middle. Germline V gives CDR1 SGHAT, CDR2 FQDESV (reference sequence). CDR3 length: 14 residues. CDR3 protein: CASRPPGGGGELFF. CDR3 bases: TGTGCCAGCAGGCCGCCTGGAGGTGGCGGGGAGCTGTTTTTT.

There are a few counts of this clone. CDR3 protein: CASSLTNTNGEQYF. CDR3 DNA sequence: TGTGCCAGCAGCTTAACGAACACCAACGGGGAGCAGTACTTC. The J gene is TRBJ2-7, the V gene TRBV11-1; D is unresolved. The germline V gene encodes CDR1 SGHAT and CDR2 FQDESV (reference sequence). The CDR3 is made up of 14 amino acids. Trimming cost V 2 bases and J 7 bases, with 15 bases left between them.

The J gene is TRBJ2-1, the V gene TRBV7-2; 8 nucleotides line up with TRBD2. There are 16 residues in the CDR3. CDR1 SGHTA and CDR2 FQGNSA come from the germline V gene. The trim removed 8 bases at V and 1 base at J, leaving 10 bases unmatched. The CDR3 nucleotides are TGTGCCAGCGCGGAGCGGGAGTCCCCGTCCTACAATGAGCAGTTCTTC. This translates into CASAERESPSYNEQFF.